These 25 T cell receptor beta chains were sequenced from one sample in a study of blood T cells in healthy people across ages (dated by TCRdb to the mid-2010s). The library was built by means of 5' RACE. The second PCR ran for roughly 7 to 12 cycles and used a J-beta primer mix along with a sample-barcoded 5' primer. TCRdb reprocessing: public reads trimmed at Q25 with fastp, clones called with MiXCR, in-frame beta chains kept. All rows with the same CDR3 protein become a single entry with the most common DNA and genes. This sample lists 1.5 million to 2 million distinct CDR3 sequences; approximately 40% were detected once. The top ten constitute 23% of the sample. Input material: blood. The source is a human donor in good health.

Remarks on this clonotype: A much more abundant neighbour one base away suggests this may be a read error. CDR3 region: CANSTRGRGDEQFF. The CDR3 coding sequence is TGTGCCAACAGTACCCGGGGTAGAGGAGATGAGCAGTTCTTC. V is TRBV12-3 or TRBV12-4 and J is TRBJ2-1; tentatively, D is TRBD2 (5 bases). CDR3 length equals 14 residues.

The chain has TRBV20-1 and TRBJ1-5; 9 positions agree with TRBD1. The CDR3 has 15 residues. The V gene's germline CDR1 is DFQATT and CDR2 SNEGSKA (reference sequence). V lost 3 bases and J lost 3; bases outside the gene matches: 6. The CDR3 protein is CSASMRDRDNQPQHF. The DNA of the CDR3 is TGCAGTGCTAGCATGAGGGACAGGGACAATCAGCCCCAGCATTTT.

The rearrangement joins TRBV10-3 to TRBJ2-1; D may match TRBD1 or TRBD2 (5 bases each). The DNA matches TRBJ2-7 better at its end, which makes the J call doubtful. Germline assignment: CDR1 ENHRY and CDR2 SYGVKD. This CDR3 is 13 amino acids long. The DNA for the CDR3 is TGTGCCATCAGTCGGGACGGGGACGATGAGCAGTACTTC. Translating it yields CAISRDGDDEQYF.

The rearrangement joins TRBV28 to TRBJ2-1; D ambiguous. This CDR3 spans 12 amino acids. V lost 6 bases and J 8 bases, leaving 11 bases between the germline ends. CDR1 is MDHEN, CDR2 SYDVKM, per germline. As DNA, the CDR3 is TGTGCCAGCAGCCAAATATACTATGAGCAGTTCTTC. This codes for CASSQIYYEQFF.

This clonotype has more than one count but fewer than ten. This rearrangement joins TRBV7-8 to TRBJ2-5; weak D call: TRBD1 (6 bases). The J call may be faulty, since TRBJ2-7 better matches the DNA end. Germline V gene lookup returns CDR1 SGHVS and CDR2 FQNEAQ. The CDR3 runs to 15 residues. The CDR3, as DNA: TGTGCCAGCAGCTTAGTTATCGGCAGGGGATACGAGCAGTACTTC. Protein sequence: CASSLVIGRGYEQYF.

This clonotype was counted a few times. The chain combines TRBV4-3 with TRBJ2-1; 8 bases map to TRBD2. J was trimmed by 8 bases and V by 2 bases; bases with no gene match: 8. The CDR3 is 15 amino acids. Germline V gene sequence: CDR1 LGHNA, CDR2 YSLEER. The CDR3 nucleotides are TGCGCCAGCAGCCAAACTAGCCTAGCGGGTGATGAGCAGTTCTTC. Translation: CASSQTSLAGDEQFF.

J is TRBJ2-7 and V is TRBV5-6; D gene unclear. Germline V gene lookup returns CDR1 SGHDT and CDR2 YYEEEE. This CDR3 comprises 14 residues. Trimming took 4 bases from V and 4 from J, leaving 15 bases between them. The CDR3, as DNA: TGTGCCAGCAGCCGCATGGAGATCCTATACGAGCAGTACTTC. Its protein is CASSRMEILYEQYF. Together with reference TRBV5-6 and TRBJ2-7, the CDR3 gives the full variable domain: DAGVTQSPTHLIKTRGQQVTLRCSPKSGHDTVSWYQQALGQGPQFIFQYYEEEERQRGNFPDRFSGHQFPNYSSELNVNALLLGDSALYLCASSRMEILYEQYFGPGTRLTVT.

About this clonotype: A much larger clone differs by one base, so this may be a read error. The J gene is TRBJ1-4, the V gene TRBV7-9; the match to TRBD1 covers 9 bases. The germline gives CDR1 SEHNR, CDR2 FQNEAQ (reference sequence). The CDR3 runs 14 residues. The CDR3 sequence: CVSSSGQGGEKLFF. CDR3 sequence (DNA): TGTGTCAGCAGCTCGGGACAGGGTGGTGAAAAACTGTTTTTT.

This clonotype came up a few times. The chain has TRBV20-1 and TRBJ2-7, with 9 bases identical to TRBD1. The CDR3 length is 15 residues. Germline V gene lookup returns CDR1 DFQATT and CDR2 SNEGSKA (reference sequence). After removal of 4 bases from V and 1 base from J, the junction contained 8 bases not matched to a gene. The CDR3 bases are TGCAGTGCTACCGTAGGGACAGGGCATTCCTACGAGCAGTACTTC. As protein: CSATVGTGHSYEQYF.

The chain is built from TRBV12-3 or TRBV12-4 and TRBJ2-7; 7 bases align to TRBD1. Trimming cost V 6 bases and J 4 bases; bases outside gene matches: 9. The length of the CDR3 is 14 residues. DNA of the CDR3: TGTGCCAGCAGCTGGACCGGGACAGAATACGAGCAGTACTTC. Translated: CASSWTGTEYEQYF.

This chain uses TRBV4-3 with TRBJ2-4, with D unresolved. TRBJ2-7 matches the DNA end more closely, so the J call is doubtful. The CDR3 runs 14 residues. The germline V gene encodes CDR1 LGHNA and CDR2 YSLEER. CDR3 in DNA: TGCGCCAGCAGCCAAGGGCCTAGAAACTACGAGCAGTACTTC. The encoded protein is CASSQGPRNYEQYF.

The chain carries TRBV10-3 and TRBJ2-5; no clear D. The CDR3 has 17 amino acids. CDR1 is ENHRY, CDR2 SYGVKD, per germline. V lost 0 bases to trimming and J lost 4 bases, with 18 bases between them. CDR3 sequence reads: CAISESDKGLQGETQYF. CDR3 nucleotide sequence: TGTGCCATCAGTGAGTCGGATAAAGGATTACAAGGAGAGACCCAGTACTTC.

The J gene is TRBJ2-3, the V gene TRBV12-3 or TRBV12-4; 9 nucleotides agree with TRBD2. The length of the CDR3 is 15 residues. The trim removed 6 bases at V and 9 bases at J, leaving 13 bases unmatched. The CDR3 DNA reads as TGTGCCAGCAGGCAAGCGGGGGGCTCTCGGTTGACGCAGTATTTT. Its protein product is CASRQAGGSRLTQYF.

The chain links TRBV7-9 to TRBJ1-1; D call uncertain. V lost 4 bases, J lost 5 bases, and 14 bases lay in between. Germline CDR1 SEHNR, CDR2 FQNEAQ (reference sequence). CDR3 length equals 14 residues. The CDR3 nucleotides are TGTGCCAGCAGCTCCTTCTCCGGGTCGACTGAAGCTTTCTTT. Amino acid sequence: CASSSFSGSTEAFF. Supplemented by reference TRBV7-9 and TRBJ1-1, the full variable domain reads DTGVSQNPRHKITKRGQNVTFRCDPISEHNRLYWYRQTLGQGPEFLTYFQNEAQLEKSRLLSDRFSAERPKGSFSTLEIQRTEQGDSAMYLCASSSFSGSTEAFFGQGTRLTVV.

The chain combines TRBV5-1 with TRBJ2-4, with 11 bases matching TRBD2. The CDR3 has 15 amino acids. The V gene's germline CDR1 is SGHRS and CDR2 YFSETQ. The ends lost 3 bases at V and 12 bases at J; junction bases unmatched: 11. CDR3 sequence: CASSSIGTSGGDQYF. The CDR3 DNA sequence: TGCGCCAGCAGCTCTATCGGGACTAGCGGCGGTGATCAGTACTTC.

The chain joins TRBV20-1 to TRBJ2-1; D unclear. This CDR3 is 16 amino acids long. V gave up 6 bases and J gave up 0 bases, with 18 bases separating them. Germline V gene sequence: CDR1 DFQATT, CDR2 SNEGSKA (reference sequence). The CDR3 DNA follows: TGCAGTGCCAGTCCCGCCGGGTTCAGCTCCTACAATGAGCAGTTCTTC. Amino acids: CSASPAGFSSYNEQFF.

This chain joins TRBV10-3 and TRBJ2-3; the D gene is possibly TRBD2 (6 bases). The CDR3 covers 15 residues. Trimming took off 6 bases at V and 0 bases at J, with 13 bases between the two ends. CDR1 and CDR2 (germline): ENHRY, SYGVKD. CDR3 sequence: CAISKSGESTDTQYF. CDR3 in DNA: TGTGCCATCAGCAAGTCGGGGGAGAGCACAGATACGCAGTATTTT.

V and J are TRBV12-3 or TRBV12-4 and TRBJ1-1, with a possible D match to TRBD1 (5 bases). The CDR3 spans 13 residues. The germline V and J ends were trimmed by 5 bases and 8 bases, with 15 bases remaining between them. The CDR3 DNA is TGTGCCAGCAGTCCGGGGGGACGGCGAGAAGCTTTCTTT. Its protein is CASSPGGRREAFF.

Notes on this clonotype: A much more abundant neighbour one base away suggests this may be a read error. The rearrangement links TRBV7-9 to TRBJ1-1; tentatively, D is TRBD1 (6 bases). The CDR3 is made up of 13 amino acids. V was shortened by 4 bases and J by 1 base, with 7 bases between the two germline ends. Germline V gives CDR1 SEHNR, CDR2 FQNEAQ (reference sequence). For the CDR3, the DNA is TGTGCCAGCAGCTGGGACACGAACACTGAAGCTTTCTTT. Encoded protein: CASSWDTNTEAFF.

The rearrangement joins TRBV20-1 to TRBJ2-5; possible D gene TRBD2, 6 bases. This CDR3 spans 12 amino acids. Trimming removed 6 bases at V and 0 bases at J, with 8 bases between. The germline CDR1 and CDR2 sequences are DFQATT and SNEGSKA (reference sequence). The CDR3 coding sequence is TGCAGTGCATGGGGGGACCAAGAGACCCAGTACTTC. Translating gives CSAWGDQETQYF.

V gene TRBV12-3 or TRBV12-4 combines with J gene TRBJ2-3; weak D call: TRBD2 (6 bases). The ends were cut back, 2 bases at V and 2 bases at J, with 17 bases in the middle. The CDR3 runs 17 residues. CDR3 sequence reads: CASSLQSAGITTDTQYF. Here the CDR3 DNA reads TGTGCCAGCAGTTTACAGTCGGCGGGGATAACCACAGATACGCAGTATTTT.

The chain is built from TRBV27 and TRBJ2-1; TRBD1 matches at 7 bases. The trim removed 11 bases at V and 4 bases at J, leaving 11 bases unmatched. Looked up from germline, CDR1 is MNHEY and CDR2 is SMNVEV (reference sequence). This CDR3 has 14 residues. The CDR3 nucleotides read TGTGCCGGCATGAAGGGGGCGGTTTACAATGAGCAGTTCTTC. It specifies CAGMKGAVYNEQFF.

This clonotype was seen a few times. An end of the junction does not agree with germline; a read error may underlie this. The chain combines TRBV7-2 with TRBJ1-2; D might be TRBD1 (6 bases). The CDR3 totals 19 residues. Per the germline V gene, CDR1 is SGHTA and CDR2 is FQGNSA. The chain's CDR3 is CASSRAARGGDPANYGHTF. CDR3 bases: TGTGCCAGCAGCCGGGCGGCACGAGGGGGAGACCCAGCTAACTATGGCCACACCTTC.

The rearrangement uses TRBV27 and TRBJ1-5; 9 positions agree with TRBD1. This CDR3 comprises 14 residues. Germline CDR1 reads MNHEY; CDR2 reads SMNVEV (reference sequence). V was clipped by 5 bases and J by 5 bases; unmatched bases: 4. CDR3 DNA sequence: TGTGCCAGCAGTCCGAACAGGGGGCATCAGCCCCAGCATTTT. It specifies CASSPNRGHQPQHF.

This clonotype has only a few counts. The chain combines TRBV4-1 with TRBJ1-4, with a tentative D call TRBD1 (5 bases). Germline CDR1 is MGHRA and CDR2 is YSYEKL. The CDR3 covers 14 residues. V lost 4 bases, J lost 5 bases, and 11 bases lay in between. The CDR3 region is CASSPRQKNEKLFF. CDR3 in DNA: TGCGCCAGCAGCCCCCGACAGAAGAATGAAAAACTGTTTTTT.